This T cell receptor (beta chain) originates from a study of spatial heterogeneity in lung cancer. Study information: Alpha-chain detections were consistently fewer than beta-chain detections among the sequences.

TCRdb re-analysed the 5' RACE reads in MiXCR, keeping a single row per CDR3 protein. The sample has around 29,000 distinct CDR3 sequences, about 9.4% seen once; the top ten hold approximately 30%. Documented time point: blood at routine non-recurrence follow-up after resection. Sequencing was performed on whole RNA extracted from tumor and nontumor lung tissue, or from frozen PBMC, and the material was left unsorted. This sample comprised PBMCs, obtained at follow-up. The origin of this receptor is a female donor with early-stage non-small cell lung cancer.

CDR3 DNA sequence: TGCAGCGTTGCAGGGGGCCAGGGAGGAGATACGCAGTATTTT. Its protein product is CSVAGGQGGDTQYF. The chain is built from TRBV29-1 and TRBJ2-3; TRBD1 aligns across 8 bases. J lost 5 bases, V lost 4 bases, and 8 bases had no gene match. Germline loops: CDR1 SQVTM, CDR2 ANQGSEA. The CDR3 consists of 14 residues.